These T cell receptor beta chains were read from a single sample in a study of blood T cell repertoires in COVID-19. Profiling relied on immunoSEQ multiplex PCR, and the TCRdb table lists in-frame clones only, not all of them. This table has around 120,000 clones, 60% to 85% appearing once. Sequencing used peripheral blood. Receptors were obtained from a man between 65 and 80 years old with acute or convalescent COVID-19. The CDR3 runs from the conserved cysteine through the conserved F or W. The order of the fields is CDR3 length, V gene, clone size, D gene, CDR3 protein. A D gene is named only where the DNA matches it firmly. Part of the rows lack a size; the others show once, few, many or a class for expanded clones.

>16|TRBV5-1|-|TRBD1
CASSLSGQGRQGEAFF
>17|TRBV28|-|TRBD1
CASSFAPGTGNNQPQHF
>14|TRBV5-8|-|-
CASSLRHPPSSYTF
>13|TRBV29-1|few|-
CSVRGGEVYGYTF
>16|TRBV6-2/TRBV6-3|-|-
CASSYAFQGHYQPQHF
>14|TRBV24-1|few|TRBD1
CATSDSGQLFGAFF
>15|TRBV2|-|-
CASSQQDLSNQPQHF
>15|TRBV5-5|-|-
CASSLERGFGYEQYF
>14|TRBV30|-|-
CAENQGLGYNEQFF
>15|TRBV29-1|-|-
CSVEVYGLMNTEAFF
>19|TRBV4-1|-|-
CASSQGRARGRSGANVLTF
>13|TRBV7-9|-|TRBD1
CASSLPGGETQYF
>13|TRBV11-2|-|-
CASSLVDSYEQYF
>12|TRBV29-1|few|-
CSVFTGWETQYF
>15|TRBV24-1|-|-
CATRERGGMNTEAFF
>15|TRBV5-6|few|-
CASSWRAEYNSPLHF
>14|TRBV5-1|-|-
CASSLDRENSPLHF
>15|TRBV7-9|-|TRBD2
CASSRAGGTSYEQYF
>16|TRBV9|-|-
CASSVRGDANTGELFF
>14|TRBV30|-|-
CAWSVTGFNQPQHF
>16|TRBV24-1|-|TRBD2
CATSDQRELSYNEQFF
>16|TRBV4-3|-|-
CASSQALRGNSYEQYF
>15|TRBV3-1/TRBV3-2|-|-
CASSPDYPSQETQYF
>19|TRBV6-2/TRBV6-3|few|TRBD2
CASSPRRSTSGRVTDTQYF
>15|TRBV7-6|-|-
CASSLVSGKEETQYF
>13|TRBV4-3|-|-
CASRGGVGNTIYF
>17|TRBV4-1|-|-
CASSPRETLQGGNTIYF
>13|TRBV30|few|-
CAWSVGGTYEQYF
>12|TRBV5-6|once|-
CASSYNNSPLHF
>14|TRBV3-1/TRBV3-2|-|-
CASSQELYNSPLHF
>15|TRBV18|-|-
CASSPKGGPQETQYF
>13|TRBV10-3|-|TRBD1
CAIIPGRGSEAFF
>13|TRBV27|-|-
CASRNRETYEQYF
>10|TRBV4-2|once|-
CASSQDIEYF
>14|TRBV5-8|-|-
CASSLRQVGNTIYF
>13|TRBV10-1|-|TRBD1
CASRRDRGDEQYF
>16|TRBV7-2|-|-
CASSLQSGRANYGYTF
>15|TRBV28|-|-
CASSPGQRYSYEQYF
>15|TRBV5-1|-|-
CASSIQESGGYEQYF
>17|TRBV15|-|-
CATRANKNGNSQETQYF
>15|TRBV6-5|-|TRBD1
CASSFTGEYNSPLHF
>16|TRBV21-1|few|-
CASSKGTTSGGYEQYF
>16|TRBV7-2|-|TRBD2
CASSLLGLGLYNEQFF
>16|TRBV11-2|-|TRBD2
CASSIPSGRHYNEQFF
>15|TRBV30|-|-
CAWSPEGRGISPLHF
>15|TRBV5-1|-|-
CASSTGREANEKLFF
>14|TRBV5-1|-|-
CASSLSSYLNEQFF
>17|TRBV19|-|-
CASSIDRLPSGANVLTF
>14|TRBV7-9|-|-
CASSLGGTIETQYF
>16|TRBV5-1|-|TRBD1
CASSPSPGQGGQPQHF
>14|TRBV5-1|few|-
CASSVQGSADTQYF
>16|TRBV21-1|-|-
CASSTGLAGAKNIQYF
>15|TRBV10-3|-|TRBD2
CATGTSGGIADTQYF
>15|TRBV5-4|-|TRBD2
CASSDGLAGAGELFF